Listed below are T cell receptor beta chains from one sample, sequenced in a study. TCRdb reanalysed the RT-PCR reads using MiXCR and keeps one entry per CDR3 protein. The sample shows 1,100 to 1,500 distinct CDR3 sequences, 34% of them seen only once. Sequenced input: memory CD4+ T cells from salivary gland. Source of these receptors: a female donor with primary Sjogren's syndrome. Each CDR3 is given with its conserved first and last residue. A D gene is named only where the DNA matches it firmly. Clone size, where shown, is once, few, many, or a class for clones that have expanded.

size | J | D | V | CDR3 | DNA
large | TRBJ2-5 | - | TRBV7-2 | CASSLWRTEQETQYF | TGTGCCAGCAGCTTATGGAGGACTGAACAAGAGACCCAGTACTTC
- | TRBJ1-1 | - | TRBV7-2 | CASSIQRGVTEAFF | TGTGCCAGCAGCATCCAGCGGGGGGTCACTGAAGCTTTCTTT
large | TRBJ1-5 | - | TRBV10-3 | CAISESMKGQPQHF | TGTGCCATCAGTGAGTCGATGAAGGGACAGCCCCAGCATTTT
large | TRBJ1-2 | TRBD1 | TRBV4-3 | CASSQALGRGDGYTF | TGCGCCAGCAGCCAAGCTCTCGGCAGGGGGGATGGCTACACCTTC
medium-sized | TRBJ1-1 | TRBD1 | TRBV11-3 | CASSPGTGRTEAFF | TGTGCCAGCAGCCCAGGGACAGGGCGCACTGAAGCTTTCTTT
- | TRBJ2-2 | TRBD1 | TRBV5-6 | CASSLGGQSNTGELFF | TGTGCCAGCAGCTTGGGGGGACAGTCGAACACCGGGGAGCTGTTTTTT
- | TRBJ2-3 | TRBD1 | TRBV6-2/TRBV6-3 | CASRQGADTQYF | TGTGCCAGCAGGCAGGGGGCAGATACGCAGTATTTT
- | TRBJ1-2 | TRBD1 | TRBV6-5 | CASSYLGTDGYTF | TGTGCCAGCAGTTACTTGGGGACAGATGGCTACACCTTC
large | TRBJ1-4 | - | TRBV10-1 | CASNARGSNEKLFF | TGCGCCAGCAACGCGAGGGGGTCTAATGAAAAACTGTTTTTT
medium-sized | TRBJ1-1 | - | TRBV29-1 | CSVERSFSTEAFF | TGCAGCGTTGAAAGGTCCTTCTCCACTGAAGCTTTCTTT
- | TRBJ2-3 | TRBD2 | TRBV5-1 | CASSLREGSDTQYF | TGCGCCAGCAGCTTGCGGGAGGGCTCAGATACGCAGTATTTT
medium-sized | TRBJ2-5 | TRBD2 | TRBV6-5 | CASSYHGLAGFEETQYF | TGTGCCAGCAGTTACCACGGACTAGCGGGGTTTGAAGAGACCCAGTACTTC
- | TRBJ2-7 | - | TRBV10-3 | CAISDTGIHEQYF | TGTGCCATCAGTGACACAGGGATCCACGAGCAGTACTTC
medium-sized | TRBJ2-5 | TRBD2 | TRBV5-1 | CASSFSGGALETQYF | TGCGCCAGCAGCTTTAGCGGGGGGGCTTTGGAGACCCAGTACTTC
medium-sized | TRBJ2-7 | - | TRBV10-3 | CATIGGAGEREQYF | TGTGCCACGATTGGGGGGGCGGGGGAGAGGGAGCAGTACTTC
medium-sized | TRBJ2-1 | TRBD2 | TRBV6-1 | CASRVGSGGISYNEQFF | TGTGCCAGCAGGGTTGGGAGCGGGGGGATCTCCTACAATGAGCAGTTCTTC
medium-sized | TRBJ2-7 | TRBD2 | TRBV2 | CASSSGTSGLEQYF | TGTGCCAGCAGTTCCGGGACTAGTGGCCTCGAGCAGTACTTC
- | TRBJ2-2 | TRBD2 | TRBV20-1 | CSASSSGGYGELFF | TGCAGTGCTAGCTCTAGCGGGGGTTACGGGGAGCTGTTTTTT
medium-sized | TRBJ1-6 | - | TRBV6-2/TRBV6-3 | CASSNGARAASPLHF | TGTGCCAGCAGTAACGGGGCCAGGGCGGCATCACCCCTCCACTTT
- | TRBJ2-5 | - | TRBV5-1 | CASSLVGLQETQYF | TGCGCCAGCAGCTTGGTTGGATTACAAGAGACCCAGTACTTC
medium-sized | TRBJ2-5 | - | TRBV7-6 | CASRTRGGTASGTQYF | TGTGCCAGCAGAACCAGGGGGGGGACCGCCTCAGGAACCCAGTACTTC
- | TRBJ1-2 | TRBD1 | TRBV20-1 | CSVRQGAVNYGYTF | TGCAGTGTCAGACAGGGGGCGGTGAACTATGGCTACACCTTC
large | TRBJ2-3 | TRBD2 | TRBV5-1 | CASSWGLNTDTQYF | TGCGCCAGCAGCTGGGGACTAAACACAGATACGCAGTATTTT
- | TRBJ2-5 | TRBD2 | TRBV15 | CATSSSGLAGGETQYF | TGTGCCACCAGCAGCTCCGGACTAGCGGGGGGAGAGACCCAGTACTTC
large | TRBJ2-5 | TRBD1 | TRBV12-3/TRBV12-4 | CASSYGTGAGETQYF | TGTGCCAGCAGTTACGGGACAGGGGCCGGAGAGACCCAGTACTTC
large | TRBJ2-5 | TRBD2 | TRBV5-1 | CASSWTSGGAIVETQYF | TGCGCCAGCAGCTGGACTAGCGGGGGGGCCATCGTAGAGACCCAGTACTTC
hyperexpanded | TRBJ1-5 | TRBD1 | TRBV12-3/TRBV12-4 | CASSRGTEAQHF | TGTGCCAGCAGCCGGGGGACAGAGGCCCAGCATTTT
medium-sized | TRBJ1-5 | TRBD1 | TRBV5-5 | CASSLGTGEQPQHF | TGTGCCAGCAGCCTTGGGACAGGGGAACAGCCCCAGCATTTT
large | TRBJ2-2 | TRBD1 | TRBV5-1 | CASSLQGSTGELFF | TGCGCCAGCAGCTTACAGGGGTCCACCGGGGAGCTGTTTTTT
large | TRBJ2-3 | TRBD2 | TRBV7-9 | CASSLRAASGSTDTQYF | TGTGCCAGCAGCTTAAGGGCGGCTAGCGGTAGCACAGATACGCAGTATTTT
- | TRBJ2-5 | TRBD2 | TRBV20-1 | CSARTSGGALETQYF | TGCAGTGCTAGGACTAGCGGGGGGGCTTTGGAGACCCAGTACTTC
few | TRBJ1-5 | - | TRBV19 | CASTTTVSNQPQHF | TGTGCCAGTACAACGACCGTTAGCAATCAGCCCCAGCATTTT
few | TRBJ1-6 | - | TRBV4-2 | CASSQPDGNSPLHF | TGTGCCAGCAGCCAACCGGACGGGAATTCACCCCTCCACTTT
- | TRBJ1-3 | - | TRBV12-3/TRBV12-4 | CASSLNEENTIYF | TGTGCCAGCAGTCTGAATGAAGAAAACACCATATATTTT
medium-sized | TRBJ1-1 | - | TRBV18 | CASSPVSARGTEAFF | TGTGCCAGCTCACCAGTCAGCGCTCGCGGCACTGAAGCTTTCTTT
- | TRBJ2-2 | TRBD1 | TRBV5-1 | CASSLRGPNTGELFF | TGCGCCAGCAGCTTGAGGGGGCCGAACACCGGGGAGCTGTTTTTT
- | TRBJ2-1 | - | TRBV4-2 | CASSQERTGASYNEQFF | TGTGCCAGCAGCCAAGAGAGGACGGGAGCATCCTACAATGAGCAGTTCTTC
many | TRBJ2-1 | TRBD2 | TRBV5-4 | CASSKRGGEEFF | TGTGCCAGCAGCAAGCGGGGGGGAGAGGAGTTCTTC
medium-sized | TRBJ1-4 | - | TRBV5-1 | CASSPQDLNEKLFF | TGCGCCAGCAGCCCTCAGGACCTGAATGAAAAACTGTTTTTT
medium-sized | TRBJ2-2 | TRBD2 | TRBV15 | CATSRGSGGNTGELFF | TGTGCCACCAGCAGGGGTAGCGGGGGTAACACCGGGGAGCTGTTTTTT
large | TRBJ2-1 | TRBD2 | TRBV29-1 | CSARLARQGEQFF | TGCAGCGCCCGACTAGCGAGGCAGGGGGAGCAGTTCTTC
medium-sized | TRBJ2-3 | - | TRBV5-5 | CASSTRGGDATDTQYF | TGTGCCAGCAGCACACGAGGGGGGGATGCAACAGATACGCAGTATTTT
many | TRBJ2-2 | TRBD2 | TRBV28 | CASSLTSGGATGELFF | TGTGCCAGCAGTTTAACTAGCGGGGGGGCTACCGGGGAGCTGTTTTTT
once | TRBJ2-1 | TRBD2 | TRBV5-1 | CASSWTSGGNEQFF | TGCGCCAGCAGCTGGACTAGCGGGGGGAATGAGCAGTTCTTC
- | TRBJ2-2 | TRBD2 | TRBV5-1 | CASSESLAGGPNTGELFF | TGCGCCAGCAGCGAGAGCCTAGCGGGGGGGCCGAACACCGGGGAGCTGTTTTTT
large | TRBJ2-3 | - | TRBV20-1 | CSAPFTDTQYF | TGCAGTGCGCCGTTCACAGATACGCAGTATTTT
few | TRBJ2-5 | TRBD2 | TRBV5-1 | CASSWGLAGGETQYF | TGCGCCAGCAGCTGGGGACTAGCGGGGGGAGAGACCCAGTACTTC
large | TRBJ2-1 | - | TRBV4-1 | CASSQDLGQRGGEQFF | TGCGCCAGCAGCCAAGATTTAGGGCAGCGAGGGGGTGAGCAGTTCTTC
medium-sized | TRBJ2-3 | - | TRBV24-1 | CATSDSRRQNPTQYF | TGTGCCACCAGTGATTCCCGCAGACAGAATCCTACGCAGTATTTT
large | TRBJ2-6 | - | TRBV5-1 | CASSLVQSGANVLTF | TGCGCCAGCAGCTTGGTACAGTCTGGGGCCAACGTCCTGACTTTC
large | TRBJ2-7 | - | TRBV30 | CAWSEQAYEQYF | TGTGCCTGGAGCGAACAGGCCTACGAGCAGTACTTC
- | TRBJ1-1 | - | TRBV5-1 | CASSLQGNTEAFF | TGCGCCAGCAGCTTGCAGGGAAACACTGAAGCTTTCTTT
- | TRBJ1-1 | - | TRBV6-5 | CASGRGANTEAFF | TGTGCCAGCGGCAGGGGTGCGAACACTGAAGCTTTCTTT
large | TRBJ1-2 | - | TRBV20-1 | CSAREDGYGYTF | TGCAGTGCTAGAGAAGACGGCTATGGCTACACCTTC
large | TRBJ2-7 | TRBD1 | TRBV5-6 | CASSLGGQGSYEQYF | TGTGCCAGCAGCTTGGGGGGACAGGGCAGCTACGAGCAGTACTTC
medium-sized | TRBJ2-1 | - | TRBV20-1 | CSASQANEQFF | TGCAGTGCTAGCCAAGCAAATGAGCAGTTCTTC
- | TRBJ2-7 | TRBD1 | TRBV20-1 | CSATQGVYEQYF | TGCAGTGCTACCCAGGGGGTCTACGAGCAGTACTTC
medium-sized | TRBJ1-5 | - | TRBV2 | CASSEVFPNQPQHF | TGTGCCAGCAGTGAAGTATTCCCTAATCAGCCCCAGCATTTT
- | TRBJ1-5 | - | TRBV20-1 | CSANAGPYSNQPQHF | TGCAGTGCTAATGCCGGGCCCTATAGCAATCAGCCCCAGCATTTT